One sample yielded the 7 T cell receptor beta chains listed below, sequenced in a study of graft-versus-host responses after intestinal transplantation. For these TCRs, the target antigens are not known. Clones were sequenced by immunoSEQ multiplex PCR, and TCRdb holds only the in-frame ones, with some missing. The sample lists 60,000 to 75,000 clones, roughly 90% occurring once. The starting material was unstimulated CD8+ T cells sorted from spleen or lymph node cells, obtained before intestinal transplant. Every receptor here comes from a human donor who received an intestinal transplant.

This clone was seen a handful of times. The chain carries TRBV6-1 and TRBJ2-3, with 10 bases that match TRBD2. V lost 4 bases to trimming and J lost 5 bases; unmatched junction nucleotides: 3. The CDR3 loop spans 14 amino acids. Germline assignment: CDR1 MNHNS and CDR2 SASEGT. CDR3 nucleotides: TGTGCCAGCAGTGGTTTAGCGGGAGGAGATACGCAGTATTTT. Translating it yields CASSGLAGGDTQYF.

This sequence joins TRBV27 and TRBJ2-1; 9 positions match TRBD2. Germline values: CDR1 MNHEY, CDR2 SMNVEV (reference sequence). The ends lost 5 bases at V and 7 bases at J; junction bases unmatched: 9. CDR3 length equals 15 residues. CDR3 DNA sequence: TGTGCCAGCAGTCACAAGCGGGAGGCCCTAAATGAGCAGTTCTTC. Its translation: CASSHKREALNEQFF.

The V call is TRBV6-1, the J call TRBJ2-3; 9 nucleotides align to TRBD2. Germline assignment: CDR1 MNHNS and CDR2 SASEGT. Trimming at V came to 0 bases and at J to 6 bases, leaving 13 bases not matched to a gene. This CDR3 is built from 18 residues. Here the CDR3 reads CASSEAVVLAGLKDTQYF. In DNA form, the CDR3 reads TGTGCCAGCAGTGAAGCGGTCGTCCTAGCGGGACTGAAGGATACGCAGTATTTT.

This sequence joins TRBV7-9 and TRBJ2-7; 11 bases map to TRBD1. The CDR3 has 14 residues. In germline, CDR1 is SEHNR, CDR2 FQNEAQ (reference sequence). V shed 5 bases, J shed 4 bases, and the junction held 4 bases outside the gene matches. CDR3 coding DNA: TGTGCCAGCAGCCCTGGGGACAGGGGGTACGAGCAGTACTTC. This codes for CASSPGDRGYEQYF.

The V gene is TRBV27, the J gene TRBJ2-1, with 7 bases matching TRBD2. V shed 4 bases and J 5 bases; nucleotides not matched to a gene: 2. This CDR3 contains 13 residues. Per germline, CDR1 MNHEY and CDR2 SMNVEV (reference sequence). The CDR3: CASSWLADNEQFF. CDR3 bases: TGTGCCAGCAGTTGGCTAGCGGACAATGAGCAGTTCTTC.

This chain links TRBV5-1 with TRBJ2-1, with D possibly being TRBD2 (6 bases). CDR1 is SGHRS, CDR2 YFSETQ, per germline. This CDR3 contains 17 residues. Trimming removed 2 bases at V and 4 bases at J, with 19 bases between. The CDR3 DNA follows: TGCGCCAGCAGCTTCCTCGTTCTGGTAGCGGAGTACAATGAGCAGTTCTTC. This codes for CASSFLVLVAEYNEQFF.

In its sample, this clone was seen once. The chain employs TRBV7-2 and TRBJ2-7; the D is unclear. Germline V gene sequence: CDR1 SGHTA, CDR2 FQGNSA. This CDR3 has 15 residues. The V gene lost 5 bases and the J gene lost 3 bases, with 17 bases spanning the gap. The CDR3 DNA follows: TGTGCCAGCAGCCCCACCGCCCAACATCTCTACGAGCAGTACTTC. It encodes CASSPTAQHLYEQYF.